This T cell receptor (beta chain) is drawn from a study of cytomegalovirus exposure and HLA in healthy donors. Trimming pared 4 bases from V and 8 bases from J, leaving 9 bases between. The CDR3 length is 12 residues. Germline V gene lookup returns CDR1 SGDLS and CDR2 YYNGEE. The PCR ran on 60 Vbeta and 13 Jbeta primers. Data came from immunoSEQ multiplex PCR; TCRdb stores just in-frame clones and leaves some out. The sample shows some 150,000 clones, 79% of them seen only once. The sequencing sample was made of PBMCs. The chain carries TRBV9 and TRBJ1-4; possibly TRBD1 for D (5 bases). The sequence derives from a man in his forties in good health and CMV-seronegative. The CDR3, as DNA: TGTGCCAGCAGCCCGTCAGGGGAAAAACTGTTTTTT. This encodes CASSPSGEKLFF.